One sample yielded the 17 T cell receptor beta chains listed below, sequenced in a study of cytomegalovirus exposure and HLA in healthy donors. Primers for the PCR totalled 60 Vbeta and 13 Jbeta. TCRdb's copy holds only in-frame clones and misses some; the assay was immunoSEQ multiplex PCR. The table shows around 170,000 clones, with 80% to 85% occurring only once. The sequenced sample was PBMCs. These receptors were taken from a boy aged 2 to 10 in good health and CMV-seronegative.

The CDR3 DNA reads TGTGCCACCAGCAGAGTCCAGGGTAACTATGGCTACACCTTC. Translation: CATSRVQGNYGYTF. J is TRBJ1-2 and V is TRBV15; tentatively, D is TRBD1 (5 bases). Germline CDR1 LNHNV, CDR2 YYDKDF (reference sequence). The V end was cut by 1 base, the J end by 1 base, with 7 bases between. The CDR3 is 14 amino acids.

With respect to this clone: One end of the junction is discordant with germline, which a read error may explain. The rearrangement joins TRBV7-7 to TRBJ2-5; 7 nucleotides match TRBD2. CDR3 length: 15 amino acids. The V gene's germline CDR1 is SSHAT and CDR2 FNYEAQ (reference sequence). This CDR3 reads CASSQGGTNQETQYF. The CDR3 DNA follows: TGTGCTAGCAGCCAAGGTGGGACTAACCAAGAGACCCAGTACTTC.

CDR3 sequence reads: CASQNTGVNTGELFF. The CDR3 nucleotides read TGTGCCAGCCAGAACACGGGGGTTAACACCGGGGAGCTGTTTTTT. The rearrangement uses TRBV28 and TRBJ2-2; tentatively, D is TRBD2 (6 bases). CDR3 length: 15 residues. The V gene's germline CDR1 is MDHEN and CDR2 SYDVKM. V shed 8 bases and J shed 2 bases, with 15 bases lying between them.

This sequence joins TRBV18 and TRBJ1-5; TRBD1 is a possible D gene (5 bases). This CDR3 spans 13 amino acids. V dropped 4 bases and J dropped 5 bases, with 9 bases sitting between them. Per the germline V gene, CDR1 is KGHSH and CDR2 is LQKENI. The CDR3 reads CASSLDSYQPQHF. The CDR3 DNA is TGTGCCAGCTCACTTGACAGTTATCAGCCCCAGCATTTT.

The V call is TRBV2, the J call TRBJ1-4; D unclear. Trimming removed 2 bases at V and 7 bases at J, with 14 bases between. This CDR3 contains 15 residues. CDR1 SNHLY and CDR2 FYNNEI come from the germline V gene. CDR3 amino acids: CASSETRDYGEKLFF. DNA for the CDR3: TGTGCCAGCAGTGAAACCCGGGATTATGGTGAAAAACTGTTTTTT.

The chain employs TRBV4-1 and TRBJ1-4; the D gene is possibly TRBD1 (5 bases). Germline-derived CDR1 and CDR2 are MGHRA and YSYEKL. The V end was cut by 4 bases, the J end by 0 bases, with 12 bases between. The CDR3 spans 16 residues. The CDR3 DNA reads as TGCGCCAGCAGCCGGGAAGACAGTGCAACTAATGAAAAACTGTTTTTT. Translation gives CASSREDSATNEKLFF.

The CDR3 region is CASSESTYGYTF. Written as DNA, the CDR3 is TGTGCCAGCAGTGAATCAACTTATGGCTACACCTTC. V gene TRBV6-1 combines with J gene TRBJ1-2; unclear D gene. The CDR3 length is 12 residues. CDR1 is MNHNS, CDR2 SASEGT, per germline. Trimming took off 2 bases at V and 5 bases at J, with 6 bases between the two ends.

The gene calls are TRBV10-3 and TRBJ2-3; 9 bases match TRBD1. Trimming cost V 6 bases and J 0 bases; bases outside gene matches: 1. The germline V gene has CDR1 ENHRY and CDR2 SYGVKD. The CDR3 totals 14 residues. In DNA form, the CDR3 reads TGTGCCATCAGAGGGACAGGGAGCACAGATACGCAGTATTTT. This translates into CAIRGTGSTDTQYF.

The table lists this clone with a count of one. The chain links TRBV9 to TRBJ2-6, with 12 nucleotides matching TRBD1. Germline V gives CDR1 SGDLS, CDR2 YYNGEE. This CDR3 is built from 17 residues. Unmatched junction bases numbered 3, after V lost 3 bases and J lost 2 bases. The CDR3 sequence: CASSAGQGATGANVLTF. CDR3 in DNA: TGTGCCAGCAGCGCGGGACAGGGGGCAACTGGGGCCAACGTCCTGACTTTC.

This sequence joins TRBV5-1 and TRBJ1-1; D gene uncertain. The ends were cut back, 0 bases at V and 4 bases at J, with 7 bases in the middle. CDR3 size: 13 residues. CDR1 is SGHRS, CDR2 YFSETQ, per germline. The CDR3, as DNA: TGCGCCAGCAGCTTGGGGTCCAGCACTGAAGCTTTCTTT. Translating it yields CASSLGSSTEAFF. The whole variable domain, remainder taken from reference TRBV5-1 and TRBJ1-1, is KAGVTQTPRYLIKTRGQQVTLSCSPISGHRSVSWYQQTPGQGLQFLFEYFSETQRNKGNFPGRFSGRQFSNSRSEMNVSTLELGDSALYLCASSLGSSTEAFFGQGTRLTVV.

The V gene is TRBV6-5, the J gene TRBJ2-3; a possible D gene is TRBD1 (5 bases). Germline V gene data show CDR1 as MNHEY and CDR2 as SVGAGI. V dropped 6 bases and J dropped 5 bases, with 6 bases sitting between them. The CDR3 extends over 11 amino acids. The CDR3 coding sequence is TGTGCCAGCAGCCAGGGAGATACGCAGTATTTT. Translated, it gives CASSQGDTQYF.

The V and J genes are TRBV16 and TRBJ2-5; 7 bases are a match to TRBD1. There are 13 residues in the CDR3. CDR1 is KGHSY and CDR2 is FQNENV in the germline V gene. Unmatched junction bases numbered 2, after V lost 4 bases and J lost 3 bases. As DNA, the CDR3 is TGTGCCAGCAGCCGTACAGGGGAAGAGACCCAGTACTTC. Translated, it gives CASSRTGEETQYF.

V and J are TRBV7-9 and TRBJ1-2; TRBD1 is a possible D gene (5 bases). CDR1 is SEHNR and CDR2 is FQNEAQ in the germline V gene (reference sequence). V was pared by 3 bases and J by 2 bases, with 10 bases between. The CDR3 runs 14 residues. Here the CDR3 DNA reads TGTGCCAGCAGCTTCCAGACAGCCAACTATGGCTACACCTTC. Translation gives CASSFQTANYGYTF.

CDR3 nucleotides: TGTGCCAGCGGTCAGACAGGCCCCCAACTGAACACTGAAGCTTTCTTT. It codes for CASGQTGPQLNTEAFF. The chain employs TRBV28 and TRBJ1-1, with a possible D match to TRBD1 (6 bases). The CDR3 extends over 16 amino acids. The V end was cut by 8 bases, the J end by 0 bases, with 19 bases between. Germline V gene sequence: CDR1 MDHEN, CDR2 SYDVKM.

This clone was picked up a small number of times. The chain employs TRBV4-1 and TRBJ2-7; tentatively, D is TRBD2 (6 bases). This CDR3 has 16 residues. Per germline, CDR1 MGHRA and CDR2 YSYEKL. With 0 bases removed from V and 0 bases from J, the gap between germline ends came to 12 bases. CDR3 in amino acids: CASSQDTATSSYEQYF. The DNA for the CDR3 is TGCGCCAGCAGCCAAGATACAGCGACTAGCTCCTACGAGCAGTACTTC.

There are a few counts of this clone. The rearrangement joins TRBV9 to TRBJ2-1; D call uncertain. V was trimmed by 0 bases and J by 6 bases, leaving 7 bases between them. The CDR3 runs to 13 residues. The V gene's germline CDR1 is SGDLS and CDR2 YYNGEE. CDR3 nucleotides: TGTGCCAGCAGCGTAGGCCCTACCAATGAGCAGTTCTTC. Its protein is CASSVGPTNEQFF.

V usage is TRBV5-1 and J usage is TRBJ2-1, with 8 bases aligning to TRBD2. This CDR3 region has 20 residues. V lost 1 base and J lost 2; bases outside the gene matches: 17. Germline lookup yields CDR1 SGHRS and CDR2 YFSETQ. The CDR3 nucleotides read TGCGCCAGCAGCTTGAGTAGCCTCGGGAGGGAGGAGAGGGCCTACAATGAGCAGTTCTTC. It specifies CASSLSSLGREERAYNEQFF.